One TCR beta chain is described in this entry. Its target is unknown. The data originate from a study of CD8 T cells in Susac syndrome. Points from the study as a whole: A relatively small number of individuals underwent TCR sequencing and HLA analysis.

Germline assignment: CDR1 SGHTA and CDR2 FQGTGA. V lost 2 bases and J 5 bases, leaving 12 bases between the germline ends. This CDR3 comprises 14 residues. The sequenced target, TCR beta, came from blood CD8+ and CD4+ T cells. The multiple sclerosis controls were treatment-naive patients with relapsing-remitting disease that was stable or active. The authors reverse transcribed roughly 0.5 to 1 ug RNA with random hexamers. The immunoSEQ assay covered 54 Vbeta and 13 Jbeta segments for CDR3. TCRdb reprocessed the immunoSEQ multiplex PCR reads with MiXCR, giving one entry per CDR3 protein. The table has roughly 140,000 distinct CDR3 sequences, roughly 94% seen once; the top ten hold about 0.19%.

The chain couples TRBV7-3 to TRBJ2-5, with D uncertain. The sequence came from a human donor with multiple sclerosis. The sequencing input was CD8+ T cells from PBMCs. CDR3 sequence reads: CASSLSPTEETQYF. In nucleotides, the CDR3 is TGTGCCAGCAGCTTATCGCCTACCGAGGAGACCCAGTACTTC.